This TCR beta chain was documented in a study of cytomegalovirus exposure and HLA in healthy donors (TCRdb year 2017). Concerning the study at large: In an earlier analysis of around 540 of the donors, 276 Gb of sequence data and 90 million to 130 million unique TCR beta sequences from 150 million to 200 million T cells were reported. The study was designed to test whether signatures of past pathogen exposure could be identified by cataloging public T cell receptors. Rather than using new phenotypic data, the later analysis identified candidate immune exposures from TCR beta sequences and from how often those sequences occurred across donors. Donor age, sex, ethnicity and CMV serostatus were collected together with the repertoire data. Across some 400 genotyped donors of the cohort, an average of 235,054 unique TCR beta nucleotide sequences per donor were sequenced, and roughly 20% of those sequences were non-productive. Both class I and class II loci were covered by HLA typing, at four-digit resolution. Among the roughly 400 genotyped donors, approximately 76% belonged to the genetic ancestry cluster associated with self-reported Caucasian donors. The study combined high-throughput TCR immunosequencing, statistical association of individual TCRs with disease status, and machine learning to predict cytomegalovirus infection status. Genome-wide SNP genotypes for about 65% of the 666 donors were used in a later genetic analysis, which treated that subset as a discovery cohort. The number of typed donors differed by locus: about 620-640 for A, B, C, DRB1 and DQB1; 500 to 550 for DQA1; approximately 600 for DPA1; and around 450 for DPB1. All discovery cohort repertoires had been generated using a single sequencing platform. Besides the first cohort of roughly 700 subjects, a separate validation cohort made up of 120 different subjects was used. The study profiled the T cell repertoires of some 610 subjects by immunosequencing and related them to cytomegalovirus serostatus. To study patterns of TCR occurrence, a later analysis re-analyzed previously published TCR beta repertoires from 550 to 800 donors and added high-resolution HLA genotyping. In an earlier analysis of 500 to 650 of the donors, high-throughput TCR beta sequencing was used to judge whether each TCR beta V gene segment behaved as functional or pseudogenic. Roughly 5 DR-DQ haplotypes were handled as single units for association and clustering because linkage in the cohort was strong. An early release covering about 600 HLA-typed donors comprised about 290 gigabases of sequencing data and 85 million or so unique TCR sequences. Results and caveats for the whole study, not just this receptor: A later analysis found that TCR association rates varied across HLA loci, with DRB1 alleles showing the most associated TCRs and HLA-C alleles the fewest. According to a later genetic analysis, donors in an Asian-associated ancestry cluster had fewer N-insertions in productive TCRs than the roughly 670-donor mean. Some IMGT-functional V segments, including TRBV6-2 and TRBV6-3, could not be told apart with the 87-base-pair reads, so those segments were excluded. A group of highly shared sequence variants was considered likely to be a technical artifact of the sequencing pipeline. Correlated functional status among segregating V segments might reflect linkage disequilibrium, but an unknown experimental factor could not be ruled out. In the study, around 160 TCR beta chains were listed as associated with cytomegalovirus. In a later analysis, most CMV-associated TCR beta chains were found to appear HLA-restricted, with HLA associations seemingly driven largely by CMV exposure. Because some donors lacked HLA typing at each locus, the association tests relied only on the typed subset. The classifier was reported to diagnose cytomegalovirus status with high specificity and sensitivity in both the original and validation cohorts. According to a later analysis, parvovirus B19, influenza, CMV and Epstein-Barr virus appeared linked to several top co-occurrence clusters. In vitro tests confirmed that a few of the cytomegalovirus-associated TCR beta chains recognize cytomegalovirus antigens. The authors suggested that the approach could potentially be generalized to other disease states and immunological phenotypes. Sequencing depth was assumed to be roughly uniform across donors in the presence/absence analyses, though that assumption may not hold. In a later genetic analysis, a missense DCLRE1C variant was associated with V-gene and J-gene trimming of TCR beta chains, and the association was replicated in an independent cohort. In an earlier analysis of more than 500 of the donors, most TCR beta V segments appeared in productive rearrangements about 87% or about 30% of the time, broadly matching IMGT annotations. A further reported finding was that TCR beta sequences accurately predicted the HLA-A and HLA-B alleles for most subjects in the first cohort. Most TCR sequences were seen in very few donors, while some public TCRs were found in many individuals. In this cohort, only TCR beta chains were sequenced, and detectable features were limited by the absence of alpha or paired-chain data. Because counts were too low, seventeen rarely observed V segments, including chromosome 9 orphons, were left out of the earlier analysis of some 600 of the donors. Specific HLA alleles were associated with 16,951 TCR beta sequences at a false discovery rate of 0.05 in a later analysis. Immune exposure information for the cohort was limited to CMV serostatus. A later analysis found that HLA-associated TCR beta chains were more clonally expanded and had lower generation probabilities than equally common non-associated chains. When HLA alleles, especially DR and DQ, strongly co-occurred, attributing TCR associations to individual alleles was difficult.

The cohort comprised 710 or so healthy bone marrow donors. All cohort members were sampled while nominally healthy, although unrecorded immune exposures were likely present. The donor was CMV seronegative and was included in the group of hundreds of seronegative cohort members. A peripheral blood sample was provided by each donor, and peripheral blood mononuclear cells were used for TCR beta sequencing. Genomic DNA was extracted from the blood cell samples with the Qiagen DNeasy Blood Extraction Kit. The library was obtained by the immunoSEQ multiplex PCR assay. For the multiplex PCR, a mixture combining 60 forward primers for TCR Vbeta segments and 13 reverse primers for TCR Jbeta segments was used. The CDR3 region of rearranged TCR beta genes was amplified from genomic DNA by a multiplex PCR assay. On the Illumina HiSeq System, the amplified TCR beta libraries were sequenced as 87-base-pair reads. The paper's data handling went like this. Across the 700 or so repertoires, a later analysis counted roughly 77 million unique TCR beta chains, about 10 million of which were shared by at least two donors. To remove PCR and sequencing errors, raw reads were error-corrected and collapsed into unique sequences using a nearest-neighbor algorithm that merged closely related sequences. To assign V, D and J gene segments, CDR3 sequences were aligned to IMGT reference sequences. For a sequence to be retained, at least a six-nucleotide match to both a V gene segment and a J gene segment was required. Rearrangements were called productive when the CDR3 lacked stop codons and stayed in frame with V and J; all others were non-productive. Following IMGT convention, CDR3 was defined as the stretch from the second conserved V-encoded cysteine up to the conserved J-encoded phenylalanine. In an earlier analysis of approximately 500 of the donors, sequences lacking an unambiguous match to a single V gene segment were excluded. In an earlier analysis of approximately 590 of the donors, V segments were called functional above 56.7% productive rearrangements and were called segregating when the between-donor standard deviation exceeded 5%. To diagnose cytomegalovirus status from the catalog of TCR beta chain sequences, a statistical classification framework was built. A later analysis assigned V and J genes by comparing TCR nucleotide sequences with IMGT/GENE-DB human TR gene sequences. In a later analysis, CDR3 sequences and most-parsimonious VDJ recombination scenarios were assigned using the TCRdist pipeline. A later analysis defined each TCR beta chain by its CDR3 amino acid sequence plus V-gene family, and excluded reads lacking a unique V-gene family. In a later analysis, approximately 590 highly shared, low-generation-probability nucleotide sequences were removed to address suspected cross-contamination and a sequencing artifact. In a later analysis, a clonal expansion index was calculated for each public chain from normalized within-repertoire ranks of inferred template counts. In a later analysis, generation probabilities were computed using a VDJ recombination model fitted to out-of-frame rearrangements, and the results were checked against IGoR. A later analysis scored TCR-TCR, TCR-HLA and TCR-CMV co-occurrence with hypergeometric tests, applying a repertoire-size bias correction to TCR pairs. In a later analysis, false discovery rates were estimated by permuting HLA or CMV assignments 20 times. A later analysis grouped co-occurring TCRs with DBSCAN, adding TCRdist sequence similarity when clustering within HLA-allele-positive subsets. Repertoires with fewer than 30,000 or more than 120,000 public chains were left out of co-occurrence clustering, as were five repertoires with anomalous nucleotide sharing. In TCRdb, the immuneACCESS table is reduced to in-frame sequences with V and J assigned. These tables do not hold every clone; where another copy was compared, an unresolved V gene accounts for under half, and the others remain unexplained. That table supplies the V and J calls and clone size; D and trimming were determined from the DNA. This sample comprises about 180,000 clones, 77% of them detected only once. 1.4% of the sample is held by the ten biggest clonotypes.

The germline V and J ends show losses of 1 base and 6 bases respectively, and no gene match explains 3 bases of the junction. CDR1 and CDR2 are read off the germline V gene as SGDLS and YYNGEE. Measured from the cysteine to the phenylalanine, the CDR3 is 13 residues long. Only the CDR3 portion is preserved as DNA: 39 bases, with reading frame beginning at the first base. On this clone: The antigen it binds to is not known. No much larger clone exists at a distance of one base, and base qualities are not known.

The source is a man younger than 35 in good health and CMV-seronegative. The sequencing input was PBMCs. The sequence joins TRBV9 to TRBJ1-2, with 7 bases aligning to TRBD1. Here the CDR3 is given as CASSVSGGHGYTF. The nucleotides are TGTGCCAGCAGCGTATCAGGGGGACATGGCTACACCTTC. Beyond the CDR3, the reference TRBV9 and TRBJ1-2 genes provide the residues; the full variable domain reads: DSGVTQTPKHLITATGQRVTLRCSPRSGDLSVYWYQQSLDQGLQFLIQYYNGEERAKGNILERFSAQQFPDLHSELNLSSLELGDSALYFCASSVSGGHGYTFGSGTRLTVV.